This T cell receptor (beta chain) comes out of a study of blood T cell repertoires in COVID-19 (TCRdb year 2020). In the study overall: Collaborator samples came from the United States, Italy and Spain and covered acute and convalescent phases of COVID-19. Sample metadata almost always included a de-identified subject ID, COVID-19 status, age in years and sex. Samples were obtained from the ongoing ImmuneRACE study (first 160 participants) and from about 1,300 subjects provided by 6 global collaborators. Deeply sampled blood TCRbeta repertoires from subjects exposed to, actively infected with, or recovered from COVID-19 were included in the dataset. The material from the prospective study consisted of cDNA or gDNA derived from T cells, B-cell-depleted T cells, or PBMCs. Where HLA class I and class II types were available, the types were taken from metadata supplied by the sample provider, not from assay-based typing. The repertoires were made available in a free public database intended to serve as a resource for research on the immune response to SARS-CoV-2.

TCRbeta CDR3 regions were amplified from genomic DNA by means of the immunoSEQ Assay, a bias-controlled multiplex PCR. Per the source publication's procedure: Within the assay, amplification of reference gene primers was used to estimate how many nucleated cells each sample contained. Sequence reads were collapsed and filtered to measure the absolute abundance of every unique TCRbeta CDR3 rearrangement. For each sample, productive Simpson clonality was calculated by taking the square root of Simpson's diversity index across productive rearrangements. TCRdb re-hosts the immuneACCESS table, in-frame sequences only. Its copies lack some clones; in the studies checked, an unresolved V gene accounts for under half of them, and the cause for the rest is not known. V, J and clone size reflect that table, while D and trimming were determined from the DNA. The sample records over 55,000 clones, roughly 87% of which are singletons. Approximately 20% of the sample is taken by the ten largest.

The investigation overall reported the following: How much clinical and demographic metadata was included differed by source and by participant, and the metadata was provided uncurated.

From the cysteine through the phenylalanine, the CDR3 covers 14 amino acids. Here the CDR3 DNA is all that survives: 42 bases in frame from base 1. After removal of 8 bases from V and 0 bases from J, the junction retains 4 bases not matched to a gene. The germline V gene sets CDR1 to SNHLY and CDR2 to FYNNEI. At one collaborating source in Seattle, patients were enrolled during active infection and were followed longitudinally through the course of disease. The collaborating institutions used their own protocols to collect whole blood in K2EDTA tubes. Collaborator samples were shipped for TCRbeta analysis as frozen whole blood, isolated PBMCs, or DNA extracted from either sample type. A remark on this clone: Its antigen remains undetermined. No much larger clone is present one base from it, and per-base qualities are unavailable.

The sample was peripheral blood. Rearrangement joined TRBV2 to TRBJ1-5, with 7 central nucleotides matching TRBD1. The TCR was taken from a woman of 80 years or more with COVID-19, enrolled during active disease. The DNA is as follows: TGTGCCAGCGGCCGGGACAGTAGCAATCAGCCCCAGCATTTT. Its protein reads: CASGRDSSNQPQHF. Here the CDR3 is joined to the reference TRBV2 and TRBJ1-5 genes, and the full variable domain is: EPEVTQTPSHQVTQMGQEVILRCVPISNHLYFYWYRQILGQKVEFLVSFYNNEISEKSEIFDDQFSVERPDGSNFTLKIRSTKLEDSAMYFCASGRDSSNQPQHFGDGTRLSIL.